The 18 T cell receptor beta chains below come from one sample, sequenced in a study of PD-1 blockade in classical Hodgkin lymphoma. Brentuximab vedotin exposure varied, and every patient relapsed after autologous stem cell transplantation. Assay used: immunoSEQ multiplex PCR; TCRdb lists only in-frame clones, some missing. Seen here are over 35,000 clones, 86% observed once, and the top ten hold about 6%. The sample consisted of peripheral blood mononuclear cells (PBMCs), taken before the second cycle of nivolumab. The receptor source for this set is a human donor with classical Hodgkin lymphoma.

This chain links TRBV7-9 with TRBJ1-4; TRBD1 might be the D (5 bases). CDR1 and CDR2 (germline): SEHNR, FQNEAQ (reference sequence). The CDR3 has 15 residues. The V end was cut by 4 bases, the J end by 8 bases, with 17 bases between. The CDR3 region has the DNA TGTGCCAGCAGCTCGCTGACGGGACGCGGGGAAAAACTGTTTTTT. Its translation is CASSSLTGRGEKLFF.

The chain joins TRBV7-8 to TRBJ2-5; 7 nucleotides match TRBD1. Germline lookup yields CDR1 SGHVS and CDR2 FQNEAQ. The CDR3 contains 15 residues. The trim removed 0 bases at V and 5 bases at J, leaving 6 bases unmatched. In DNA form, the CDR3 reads TGTGCCAGCAGCTTAGCAGGGGGCCTTATGGAGACCCAGTACTTC. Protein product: CASSLAGGLMETQYF.

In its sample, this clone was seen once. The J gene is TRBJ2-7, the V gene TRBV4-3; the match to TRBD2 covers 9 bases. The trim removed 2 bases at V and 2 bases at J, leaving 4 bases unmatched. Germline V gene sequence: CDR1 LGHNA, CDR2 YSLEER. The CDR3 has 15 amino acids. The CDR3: CASSQNSGGPYEQYF. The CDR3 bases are TGCGCCAGCAGCCAAAATAGCGGGGGACCCTACGAGCAGTACTTC.

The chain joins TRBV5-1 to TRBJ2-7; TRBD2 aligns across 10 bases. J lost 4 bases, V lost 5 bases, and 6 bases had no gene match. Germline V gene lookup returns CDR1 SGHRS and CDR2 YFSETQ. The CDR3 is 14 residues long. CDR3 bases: TGCGCCAGCAGGGTAGCGGGGGGCAATTACGAGCAGTACTTC. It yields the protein CASRVAGGNYEQYF.

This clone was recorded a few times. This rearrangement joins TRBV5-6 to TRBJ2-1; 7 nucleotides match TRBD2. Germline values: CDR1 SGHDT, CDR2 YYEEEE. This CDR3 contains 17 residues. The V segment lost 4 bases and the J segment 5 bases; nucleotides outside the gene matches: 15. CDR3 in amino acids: CASSRGEMTILNNEQFF. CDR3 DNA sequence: TGTGCCAGCAGCCGGGGGGAGATGACAATATTGAACAATGAGCAGTTCTTC.

The DNA of the CDR3 is TGTGCCAGCAGTATCAGGGGGCAGGCGATGGGCCAGTACTTC. The encoded protein is CASSIRGQAMGQYF. This chain uses TRBV6-5 with TRBJ2-5; 8 bases agree with TRBD1. CDR3 length equals 14 residues. V lost 5 bases, J lost 10 bases, and 12 bases stayed unmatched. The V gene's germline CDR1 is MNHEY and CDR2 SVGAGI.

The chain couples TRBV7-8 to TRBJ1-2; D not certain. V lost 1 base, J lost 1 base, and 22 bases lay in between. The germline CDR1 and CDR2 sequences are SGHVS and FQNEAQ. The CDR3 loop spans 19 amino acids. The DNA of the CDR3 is TGTGCCAGCAGCTTAGGTCCTCGGGGTCTCAATACGAATAACTATGGCTACACCTTC. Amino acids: CASSLGPRGLNTNNYGYTF.

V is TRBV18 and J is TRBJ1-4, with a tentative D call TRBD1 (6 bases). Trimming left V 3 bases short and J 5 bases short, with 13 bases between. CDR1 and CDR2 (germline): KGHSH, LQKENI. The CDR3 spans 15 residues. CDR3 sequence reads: CASSPVQGGNEKLFF. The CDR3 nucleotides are TGTGCCAGCTCACCGGTACAGGGTGGGAATGAAAAACTGTTTTTT.

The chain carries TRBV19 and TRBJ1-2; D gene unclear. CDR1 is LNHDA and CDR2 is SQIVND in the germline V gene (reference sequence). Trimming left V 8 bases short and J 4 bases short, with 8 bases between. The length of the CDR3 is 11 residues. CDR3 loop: CASGGSYGYTF. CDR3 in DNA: TGTGCCAGTGGTGGGAGCTATGGCTACACCTTC.

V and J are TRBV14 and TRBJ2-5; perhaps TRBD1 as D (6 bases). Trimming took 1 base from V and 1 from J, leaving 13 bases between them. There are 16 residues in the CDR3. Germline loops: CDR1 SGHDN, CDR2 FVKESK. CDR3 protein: CASSQGPGEIQETQYF. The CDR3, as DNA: TGTGCCAGCAGCCAAGGTCCAGGGGAAATCCAAGAGACCCAGTACTTC.

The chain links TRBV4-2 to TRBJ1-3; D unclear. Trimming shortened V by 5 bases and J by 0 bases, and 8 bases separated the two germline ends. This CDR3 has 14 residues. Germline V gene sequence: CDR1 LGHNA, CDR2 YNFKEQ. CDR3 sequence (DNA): TGTGCCAGCAGCAGCAGTGTCTCTGGAAACACCATATATTTT. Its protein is CASSSSVSGNTIYF.

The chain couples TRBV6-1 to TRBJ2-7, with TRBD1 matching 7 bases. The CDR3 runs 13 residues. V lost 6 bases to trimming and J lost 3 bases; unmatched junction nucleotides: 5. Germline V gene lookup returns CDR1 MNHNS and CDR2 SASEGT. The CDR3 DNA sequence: TGTGCCAGCAGGGGGACAGTCAACTACGAGCAGTACTTC. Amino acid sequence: CASRGTVNYEQYF.

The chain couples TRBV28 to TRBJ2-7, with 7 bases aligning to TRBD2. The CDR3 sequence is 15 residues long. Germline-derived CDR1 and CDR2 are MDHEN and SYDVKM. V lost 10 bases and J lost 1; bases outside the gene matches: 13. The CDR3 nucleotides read TGTGCCACCAACCTGGGGGGGAGTAGGTCCTACGAGCAGTACTTC. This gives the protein CATNLGGSRSYEQYF.

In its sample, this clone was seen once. CDR3 in amino acids: CASAGGRVDEQFF. Here the CDR3 DNA reads TGCGCCAGCGCCGGGGGGCGGGTAGATGAGCAGTTCTTC. The rearrangement links TRBV5-1 to TRBJ2-1; a possible D gene is TRBD2 (7 bases). Trimming left V 7 bases short and J 8 bases short, with 16 bases between. In germline, CDR1 is SGHRS, CDR2 YFSETQ. The CDR3 has 13 amino acids.

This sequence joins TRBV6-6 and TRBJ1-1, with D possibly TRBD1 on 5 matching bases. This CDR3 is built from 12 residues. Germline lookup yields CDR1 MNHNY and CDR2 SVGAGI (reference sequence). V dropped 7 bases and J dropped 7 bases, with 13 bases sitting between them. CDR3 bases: TGTGCCAGCATACAGGAGCGGGGTGAAGCTTTCTTT. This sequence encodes CASIQERGEAFF.

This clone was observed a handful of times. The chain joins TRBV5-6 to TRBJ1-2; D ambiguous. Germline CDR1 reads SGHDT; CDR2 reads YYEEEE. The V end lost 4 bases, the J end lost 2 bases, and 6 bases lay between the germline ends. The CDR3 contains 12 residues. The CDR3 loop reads CASSMDNYGYTF. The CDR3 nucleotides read TGTGCCAGCAGCATGGACAACTATGGCTACACCTTC.

The CDR3 region has the DNA TGTGCCAGCAGCTTAGCATTTCCTAGCGTTTCCTTGGATGAGCAGTTCTTC. Translated: CASSLAFPSVSLDEQFF. This chain joins TRBV7-6 and TRBJ2-1, with D maybe TRBD2 (6 bases). CDR1 is SGHVS and CDR2 is FNYEAQ in the germline V gene. Trimming left V 0 bases short and J 8 bases short, with 20 bases between. The CDR3 covers 17 residues. The entire variable domain, with the rest obtained from reference TRBV7-6 and TRBJ2-1, is as follows: GAGVSQSPRYKVTKRGQDVALRCDPISGHVSLYWYRQALGQGPEFLTYFNYEAQQDKSGLPNDRFSAERPEGSISTLTIQRTEQRDSAMYRCASSLAFPSVSLDEQFFGPGTRLTVL.

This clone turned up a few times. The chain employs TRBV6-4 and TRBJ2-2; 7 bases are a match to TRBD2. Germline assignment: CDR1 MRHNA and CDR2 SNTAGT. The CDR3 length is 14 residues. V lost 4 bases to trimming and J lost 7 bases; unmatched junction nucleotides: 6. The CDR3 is CASSVGLEGGELFF. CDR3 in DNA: TGTGCCAGCAGTGTCGGACTAGAGGGCGGGGAGCTGTTTTTT.